The entry that follows covers one TCR beta chain sequence. The data originate from a study of blood T cell repertoires in COVID-19. About the research overall: Collection of acute and convalescent COVID-19 samples took place in the United States, Italy and Spain. The cDNA or gDNA used as material had been derived from T cells, B-cell-depleted T cells, or PBMCs.

This CDR3 has 16 residues. CDR1 is LNHDA, CDR2 SQIVND, per germline (reference sequence). With 4 bases clipped from V and 3 bases from J, the junction kept 2 bases outside the gene matches. The assay was immunoSEQ multiplex PCR, and TCRdb's table has in-frame clones only and misses some. The sample lists around 140,000 clones; around 80% were seen once. The sequence derives from a man aged 35 to 55 with acute COVID-19. J is TRBJ2-1 and V is TRBV19; the match to TRBD2 covers 14 bases. Sequenced input: PBMCs or T cells enriched from blood (not recorded which). CDR3 loop: CASSTGLAGGYNEQFF. CDR3 coding DNA: TGTGCCAGTAGTACCGGACTAGCGGGGGGCTACAATGAGCAGTTCTTC. Combining the CDR3 with reference TRBV19 and TRBJ2-1 gives the whole variable domain DGGITQSPKYLFRKEGQNVTLSCEQNLNHDAMYWYRQDPGQGLRLIYYSQIVNDFQKGDIAEGYSVSREKKESFPLTVTSAQKNPTAFYLCASSTGLAGGYNEQFFGPGTRLTVL.